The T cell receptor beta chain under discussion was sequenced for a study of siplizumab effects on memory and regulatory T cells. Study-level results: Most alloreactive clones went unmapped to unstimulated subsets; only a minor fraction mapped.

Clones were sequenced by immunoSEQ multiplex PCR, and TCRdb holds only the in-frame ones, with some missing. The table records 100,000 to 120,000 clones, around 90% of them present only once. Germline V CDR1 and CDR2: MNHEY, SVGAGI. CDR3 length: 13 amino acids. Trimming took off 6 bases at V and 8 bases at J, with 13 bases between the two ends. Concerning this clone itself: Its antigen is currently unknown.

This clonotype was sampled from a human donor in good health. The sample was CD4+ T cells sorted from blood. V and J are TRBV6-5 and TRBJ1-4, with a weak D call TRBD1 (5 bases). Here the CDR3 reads CASRMTVTEKLFF. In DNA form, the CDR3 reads TGTGCCAGCAGGATGACAGTAACCGAAAAACTGTTTTTT.